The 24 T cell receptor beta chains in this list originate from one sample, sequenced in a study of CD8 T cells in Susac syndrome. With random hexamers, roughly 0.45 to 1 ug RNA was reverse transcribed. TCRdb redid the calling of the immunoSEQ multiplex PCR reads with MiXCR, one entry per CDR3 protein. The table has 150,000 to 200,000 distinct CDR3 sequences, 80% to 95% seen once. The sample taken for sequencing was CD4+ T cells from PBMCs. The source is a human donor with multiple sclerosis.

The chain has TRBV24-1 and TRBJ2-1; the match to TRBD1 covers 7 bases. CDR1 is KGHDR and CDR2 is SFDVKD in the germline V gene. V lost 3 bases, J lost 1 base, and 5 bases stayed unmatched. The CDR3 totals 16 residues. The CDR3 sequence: CATSDGTGDSYNEQFF. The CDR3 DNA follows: TGTGCCACCAGTGATGGTACAGGGGATTCCTACAATGAGCAGTTCTTC.

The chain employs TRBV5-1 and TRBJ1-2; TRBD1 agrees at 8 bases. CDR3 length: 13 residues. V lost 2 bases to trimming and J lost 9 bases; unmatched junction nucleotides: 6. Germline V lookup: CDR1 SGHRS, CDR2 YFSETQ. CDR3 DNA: TGCGCCAGCAGCTTAGGACAGGGAGAGAGCTACACCTTC. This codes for CASSLGQGESYTF.

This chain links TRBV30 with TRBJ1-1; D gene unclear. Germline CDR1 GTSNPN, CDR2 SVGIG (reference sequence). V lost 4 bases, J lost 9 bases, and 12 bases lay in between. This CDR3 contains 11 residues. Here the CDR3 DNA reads TGTGCCTGGACCCGGGCCACACAAGCTTTCTTT. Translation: CAWTRATQAFF.

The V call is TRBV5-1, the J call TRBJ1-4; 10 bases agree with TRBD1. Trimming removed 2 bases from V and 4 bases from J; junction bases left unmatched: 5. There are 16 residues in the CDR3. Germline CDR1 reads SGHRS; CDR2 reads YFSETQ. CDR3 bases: TGCGCCAGCAGCTTAGGCCGGGACAGGGGTAATGAAAAACTGTTTTTT. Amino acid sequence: CASSLGRDRGNEKLFF.

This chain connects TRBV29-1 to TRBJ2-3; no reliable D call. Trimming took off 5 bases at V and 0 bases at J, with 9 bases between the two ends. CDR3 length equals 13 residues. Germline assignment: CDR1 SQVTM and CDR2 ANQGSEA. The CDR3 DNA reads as TGCAGCGTTTCGGGTCCCAGCACAGATACGCAGTATTTT. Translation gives CSVSGPSTDTQYF.

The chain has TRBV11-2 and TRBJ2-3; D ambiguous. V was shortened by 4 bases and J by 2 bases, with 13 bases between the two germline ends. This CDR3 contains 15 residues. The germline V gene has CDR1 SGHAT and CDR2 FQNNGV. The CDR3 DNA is TGTGCCAGCAGCTCCTCACCCGTTTACACAGATACGCAGTATTTT. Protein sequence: CASSSSPVYTDTQYF.

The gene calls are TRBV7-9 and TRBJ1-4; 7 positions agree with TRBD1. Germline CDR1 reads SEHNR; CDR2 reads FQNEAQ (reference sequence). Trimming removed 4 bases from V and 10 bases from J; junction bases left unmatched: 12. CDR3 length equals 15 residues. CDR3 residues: CASSSSDRAGGKLFF. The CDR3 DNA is TGTGCCAGCAGCTCCAGTGACAGGGCGGGTGGAAAACTGTTTTTT.

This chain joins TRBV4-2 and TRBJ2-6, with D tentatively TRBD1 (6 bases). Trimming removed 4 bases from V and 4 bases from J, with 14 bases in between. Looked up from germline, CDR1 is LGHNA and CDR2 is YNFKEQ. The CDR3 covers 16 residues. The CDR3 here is CASSLETGLGANVLTF. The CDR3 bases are TGTGCCAGCAGCCTCGAGACAGGTCTGGGGGCCAACGTCCTGACTTTC.

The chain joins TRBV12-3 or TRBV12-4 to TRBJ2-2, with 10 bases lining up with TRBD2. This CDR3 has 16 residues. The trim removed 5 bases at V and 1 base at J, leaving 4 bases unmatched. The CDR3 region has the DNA TGTGCCAGCAGTCCCGGACTAGCGGAGAACACCGGGGAGCTGTTTTTT. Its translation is CASSPGLAENTGELFF.

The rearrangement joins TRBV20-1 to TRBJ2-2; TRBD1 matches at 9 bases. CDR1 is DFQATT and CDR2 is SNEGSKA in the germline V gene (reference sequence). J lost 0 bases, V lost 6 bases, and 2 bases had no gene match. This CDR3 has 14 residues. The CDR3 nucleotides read TGCAGTGCACGACAGGGGGCGAACACCGGGGAGCTGTTTTTT. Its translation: CSARQGANTGELFF.

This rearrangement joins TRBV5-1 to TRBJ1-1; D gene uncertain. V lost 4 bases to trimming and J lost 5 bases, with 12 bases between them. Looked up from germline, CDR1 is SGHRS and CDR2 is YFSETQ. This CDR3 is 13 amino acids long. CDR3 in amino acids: CASSVSGGTEAFF. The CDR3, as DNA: TGCGCCAGCAGCGTGTCGGGAGGAACTGAAGCTTTCTTT.

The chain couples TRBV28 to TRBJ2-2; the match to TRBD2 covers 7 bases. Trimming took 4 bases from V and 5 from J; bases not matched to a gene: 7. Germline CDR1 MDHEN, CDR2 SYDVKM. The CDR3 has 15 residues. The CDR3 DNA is TGTGCCAGCAGTTCTCCCGGGGGGTCGACCGGGGAGCTGTTTTTT. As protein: CASSSPGGSTGELFF.

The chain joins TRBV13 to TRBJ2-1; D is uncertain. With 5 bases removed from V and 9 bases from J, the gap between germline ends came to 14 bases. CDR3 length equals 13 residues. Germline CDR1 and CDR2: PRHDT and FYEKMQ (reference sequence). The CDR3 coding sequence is TGTGCCAGCAGCCAAACCCCGGTTGTTGAGCAGTTCTTC. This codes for CASSQTPVVEQFF.

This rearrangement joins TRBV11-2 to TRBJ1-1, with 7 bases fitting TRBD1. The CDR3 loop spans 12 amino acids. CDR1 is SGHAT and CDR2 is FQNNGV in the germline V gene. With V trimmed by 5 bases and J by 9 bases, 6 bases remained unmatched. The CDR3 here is CASSRSTGQAFF. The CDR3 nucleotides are TGTGCCAGCAGCCGATCGACAGGGCAAGCTTTCTTT.

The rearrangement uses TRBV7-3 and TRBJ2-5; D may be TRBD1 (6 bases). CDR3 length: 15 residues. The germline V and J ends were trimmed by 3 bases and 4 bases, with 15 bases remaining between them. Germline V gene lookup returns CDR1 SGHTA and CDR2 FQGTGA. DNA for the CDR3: TGTGCCAGCAGCTTGCAGGGACAAAGAGGAGAGACCCAGTACTTC. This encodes CASSLQGQRGETQYF. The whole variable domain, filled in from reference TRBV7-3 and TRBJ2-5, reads GAGVSQTPSNKVTEKGKYVELRCDPISGHTALYWYRQSLGQGPEFLIYFQGTGAADDSGLPNDRFFAVRPEGSVSTLKIQRTERGDSAVYLCASSLQGQRGETQYFGPGTRLLVL.

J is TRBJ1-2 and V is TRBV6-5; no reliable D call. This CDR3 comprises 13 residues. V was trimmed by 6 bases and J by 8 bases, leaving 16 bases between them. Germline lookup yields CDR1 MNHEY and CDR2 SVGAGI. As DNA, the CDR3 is TGTGCCAGCAGAATCGGACTCTCTTACGGCTACACCTTC. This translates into CASRIGLSYGYTF.

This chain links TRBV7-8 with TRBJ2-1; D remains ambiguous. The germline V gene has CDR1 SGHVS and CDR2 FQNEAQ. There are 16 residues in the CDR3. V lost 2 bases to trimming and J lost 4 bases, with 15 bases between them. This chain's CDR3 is CASSLWASQSYNEQFF. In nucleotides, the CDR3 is TGTGCCAGCAGCTTATGGGCCAGCCAGTCGTACAATGAGCAGTTCTTC.

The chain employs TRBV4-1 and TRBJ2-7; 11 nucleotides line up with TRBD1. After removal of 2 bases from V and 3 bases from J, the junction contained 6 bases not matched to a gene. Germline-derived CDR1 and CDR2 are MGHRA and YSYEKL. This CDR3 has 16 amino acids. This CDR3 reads CASSQHTGTGGYEQYF. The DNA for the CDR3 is TGCGCCAGCAGCCAACATACCGGGACAGGGGGCTACGAGCAGTACTTC.

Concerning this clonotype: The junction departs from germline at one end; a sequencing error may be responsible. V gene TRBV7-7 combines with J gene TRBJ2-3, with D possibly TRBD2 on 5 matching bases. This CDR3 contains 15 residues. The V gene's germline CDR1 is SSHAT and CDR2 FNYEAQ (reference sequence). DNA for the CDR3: TGTGCTAGCAGCCCCCTCGGGCAAAACACGGGGACGCAGTATTTT. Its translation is CASSPLGQNTGTQYF.

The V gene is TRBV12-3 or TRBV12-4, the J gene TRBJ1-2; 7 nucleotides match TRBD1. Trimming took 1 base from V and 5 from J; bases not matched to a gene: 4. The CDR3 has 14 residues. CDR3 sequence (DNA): TGTGCCAGCAGTTTAGTCGGGACAGTATATGGCTACACCTTC. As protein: CASSLVGTVYGYTF.

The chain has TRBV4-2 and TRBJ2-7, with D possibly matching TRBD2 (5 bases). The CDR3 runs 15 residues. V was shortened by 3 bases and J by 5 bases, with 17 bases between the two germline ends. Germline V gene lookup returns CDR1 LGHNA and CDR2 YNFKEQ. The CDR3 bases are TGTGCCAGCAGCCATACTTTAGGGAGCCGGCACGAGCAGTACTTC. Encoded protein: CASSHTLGSRHEQYF.

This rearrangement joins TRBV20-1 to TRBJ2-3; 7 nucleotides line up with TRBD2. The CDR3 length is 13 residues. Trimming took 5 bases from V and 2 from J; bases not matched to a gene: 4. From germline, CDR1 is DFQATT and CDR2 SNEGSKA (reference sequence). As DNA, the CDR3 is TGCAGTGCTGGAGGGACTAACACAGATACGCAGTATTTT. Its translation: CSAGGTNTDTQYF.

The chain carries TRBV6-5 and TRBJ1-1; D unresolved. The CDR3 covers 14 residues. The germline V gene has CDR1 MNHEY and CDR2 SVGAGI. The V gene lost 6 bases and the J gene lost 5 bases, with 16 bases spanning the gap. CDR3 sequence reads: CASRPDGGRTEAFF. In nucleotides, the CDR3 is TGTGCCAGCAGACCGGACGGAGGGAGAACTGAAGCTTTCTTT.

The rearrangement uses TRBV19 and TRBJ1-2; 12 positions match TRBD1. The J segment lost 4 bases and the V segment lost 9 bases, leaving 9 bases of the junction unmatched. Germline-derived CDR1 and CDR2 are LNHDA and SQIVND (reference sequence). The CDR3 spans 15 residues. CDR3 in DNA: TGTGCCAGCTTCACCGGGACAGGGGGCAGCTATGGCTACACCTTC. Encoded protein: CASFTGTGGSYGYTF.